This T cell receptor beta chain was identified during a study of cytomegalovirus exposure and HLA in healthy donors. Use of 60 Vbeta and 13 Jbeta primers characterized the PCR. Libraries were prepared by immunoSEQ multiplex PCR; TCRdb keeps only in-frame clonotypes and omits some of them. Counted here are over 100,000 clones, approximately 70% occurring once; the ten biggest clones make up more than 0.7%. In germline, CDR1 is SGHAT, CDR2 FQNNGV. The CDR3 loop spans 14 amino acids. V gave up 1 base and J gave up 5 bases, with 10 bases separating them. Sequencing used PBMCs. This receptor was identified in a woman between 25 and 40 years old in good health and CMV-seronegative. The chain recombines TRBV11-2 with TRBJ2-3, with D perhaps matching TRBD2 (6 bases). CDR3 nucleotide sequence: TGTGCCAGCAGCTTAGTAGTTAGCGGAGATACGCAGTATTTT. This gives the protein CASSLVVSGDTQYF.